This T cell receptor beta chain came from a study of blood T cell repertoires in COVID-19. The wider study: Spain, Italy and the United States supplied samples that represented acute and convalescent COVID-19. T cells, B-cell-depleted T cells, or PBMCs provided the cDNA or gDNA that served as material.

Trimming shortened V by 4 bases and J by 10 bases, and 13 bases separated the two germline ends. The germline V gene encodes CDR1 LGHDT and CDR2 YNNKEL (reference sequence). The CDR3 runs to 12 residues. Original data processing: Amplified reference gene primers provided the basis for estimating nucleated cell counts. Only in-frame clones appear in the TCRdb table, and some are missing; sequencing was by immunoSEQ multiplex PCR. Clone size and V and J calls were adopted from that table, with D and trimming inferred from the DNA. The sample has approximately 200,000 clones, 80% to 90% seen once. This TCR came from a human donor with active or convalescent COVID-19. The donor label of this sample is uncertain. The genes are TRBV3-1 (or the pseudogene TRBV3-2) and TRBJ1-1; possible D gene TRBD1, 5 bases. The sequencing sample was made of peripheral blood. The CDR3 bases are TGTGCCAGCAGCCCTAGGGCAGGGCTAGCTTTCTTT. Protein: CASSPRAGLAFF.